These T cell receptor beta chains were read from a single sample in a study of cytomegalovirus exposure and HLA in healthy donors. Libraries were prepared by immunoSEQ multiplex PCR; TCRdb keeps only in-frame clonotypes and omits some of them. The sample carries 160,000 or so clones, 80% to 85% recorded once. What was sequenced was PBMCs. The receptors shown here come from a woman aged 18-30 years in good health and CMV-seronegative. CDR3s include the opening cysteine and the closing phenylalanine or tryptophan. Each record gives: J gene, D gene, V gene, clone size, CDR3 protein, CDR3 DNA. The D gene is left open where the match is weak. Some rows have no size entry. The others give once, few or many, or a class for an expanded clone.

TRBJ1-2,.,TRBV6-5,once,CASCAQAGDNYGYTF,TGTGCCAGCTGCGCCCAGGCGGGGGATAACTATGGCTACACCTTC
TRBJ1-1,.,TRBV27,.,CVSSFAVGQGRTEAFF,TGTGTCAGCAGTTTTGCGGTCGGGCAGGGAAGGACTGAAGCTTTCTTT
TRBJ2-7,TRBD2,TRBV28,.,CASSPYLAGGEYEQYF,TGTGCCAGCAGTCCATACCTAGCGGGGGGCGAATACGAGCAGTACTTC
TRBJ1-3,.,TRBV7-9,.,CSSSGTGVSGNTIYF,TGTTCCAGCAGCGGAACAGGCGTCTCTGGAAACACCATATATTTT
TRBJ2-1,TRBD2,TRBV5-4,.,CASSTTSGHYNEQFF,TGTGCCAGCAGCACTACTAGCGGGCACTACAATGAGCAGTTCTTC
TRBJ1-5,TRBD1,TRBV7-9,.,CASSSGTGEVGEPQHF,TGTGCCAGCAGCTCCGGGACAGGGGAGGTGGGGGAGCCCCAGCATTTT
TRBJ2-1,TRBD2,TRBV2,few,CASSRGGAEQFF,TGTGCCAGCAGCCGGGGGGGGGCCGAGCAGTTCTTC
TRBJ2-2,.,TRBV11-3,.,CASSLDITSWDTGELFF,TGTGCCAGCAGCTTAGATATAACTAGTTGGGACACCGGGGAGCTGTTTTTT
TRBJ2-2,TRBD1,TRBV19,.,CASSMDRGNTGELFF,TGTGCCAGTAGTATGGACAGGGGAAACACCGGGGAGCTGTTTTTT
TRBJ1-1,.,TRBV7-9,.,CASSGGAEAFF,TGTGCCAGCAGCGGGGGGGCTGAAGCTTTCTTT
TRBJ1-4,.,TRBV28,.,CASGHGEKLFF,TGTGCCAGCGGACATGGTGAAAAACTGTTTTTT
TRBJ1-4,.,TRBV28,.,CASSFEWSNEKLFF,TGTGCCAGCAGCTTCGAGTGGAGTAATGAAAAACTGTTTTTT
TRBJ2-2,TRBD2,TRBV9,.,CASSVTSGGVIGELFF,TGTGCCAGCAGCGTCACTAGCGGGGGGGTGATCGGGGAGCTGTTTTTT
TRBJ1-4,TRBD1,TRBV5-1,.,CASSLQGSGSEKLFF,TGCGCCAGCAGCTTACAGGGGTCGGGGAGTGAAAAACTGTTTTTT
TRBJ2-7,TRBD1,TRBV18,.,CASSPDRVEQYF,TGTGCCAGCTCACCAGACAGGGTCGAGCAGTACTTC
TRBJ1-1,.,TRBV6-5,.,CASSYSPGVTEAFF,TGTGCCAGCAGTTACTCCCCAGGGGTCACTGAAGCTTTCTTT
TRBJ2-3,.,TRBV7-2,.,CASSLPGADTQYF,TGTGCCAGCAGCCTCCCGGGGGCAGATACGCAGTATTTT
TRBJ1-6,.,TRBV5-1,.,CASSVTVGGPLGSPLHF,TGCGCCAGCAGCGTCACAGTCGGGGGGCCACTTGGGTCACCCCTCCACTTT
TRBJ2-7,TRBD2,TRBV6-4,.,CASSAQGTSGAHEQYF,TGTGCCAGCAGTGCCCAAGGGACTAGCGGGGCCCACGAGCAGTACTTC
TRBJ1-1,TRBD1,TRBV4-2,.,CASSRDPLTGTTEAFF,TGTGCCAGCAGCCGAGATCCGTTGACAGGGACCACTGAAGCTTTCTTT
TRBJ1-1,TRBD1,TRBV7-9,.,CASSIRQGRTEAFF,TGTGCCAGCAGCATCCGACAGGGGAGGACTGAAGCTTTCTTT
TRBJ1-6,.,TRBV11-2,.,CASSRPTLSSYNSPLHF,TGTGCCAGCAGCCGCCCCACGCTGAGCTCCTATAATTCACCCCTCCACTTT
TRBJ2-5,.,TRBV6-5,.,CASSTTVPLLTQYF,TGTGCCAGCAGTACCACAGTCCCTCTGCTGACCCAGTACTTC
TRBJ1-6,.,TRBV7-6,.,CASSPYGGPLHF,TGTGCCAGCAGCCCCTATGGAGGACCCCTCCACTTT
TRBJ1-1,.,TRBV5-1,.,CASSLAGGGTEAFF,TGCGCCAGCAGCTTGGCGGGGGGAGGTACTGAAGCTTTCTTT
TRBJ1-6,.,TRBV7-9,few,CASSPGQQNSPLHF,TGTGCCAGCAGCCCCGGACAGCAGAATTCACCCCTCCACTTT
TRBJ2-1,.,TRBV27,.,CASTSRRWNEQFF,TGTGCCAGCACTTCCCGCCGGTGGAATGAGCAGTTCTTC
TRBJ1-1,.,TRBV5-1,.,CASSLQEAAHTEAFF,TGTGCCAGCAGCTTGCAGGAGGCAGCCCACACTGAAGCTTTCTTT
TRBJ1-4,TRBD1,TRBV7-8,.,CASSPTGGTVREKLFF,TGTGCCAGCAGCCCGACAGGGGGTACGGTGCGGGAAAAACTGTTTTTT
TRBJ1-1,.,TRBV19,.,CASSSYGTEAFF,TGTGCCAGTAGTTCCTATGGCACTGAAGCTTTCTTT
TRBJ1-4,.,TRBV6-5,.,CASSEQAWAEKLFF,TGTGCCAGCAGTGAGCAGGCTTGGGCAGAAAAACTGTTTTTT
TRBJ1-1,.,TRBV21-1,.,CASNHPTPMNTEAFF,TGTGCCAGCAACCATCCGACACCTATGAACACTGAAGCTTTCTTT
TRBJ1-4,.,TRBV2,few,CASSADTSTNEKLFF,TGTGCCAGCAGTGCGGACACTTCAACTAATGAAAAACTGTTTTTT
TRBJ2-2,TRBD1,TRBV5-1,few,CASSSSGTGATGELFF,TGCGCCAGCAGCTCATCCGGGACAGGGGCGACCGGGGAGCTGTTTTTT
TRBJ2-1,.,TRBV14,.,CASSIVRRQFF,TGTGCCAGCAGCATCGTCAGGCGGCAGTTCTTC
TRBJ1-1,.,TRBV5-1,.,CASSSAPGTGGTEAFF,TGCGCCAGCAGCTCCGCTCCGGGGACGGGAGGCACTGAAGCTTTCTTT
TRBJ2-7,TRBD2,TRBV13,.,CASSLVGPSGGLYEQYF,TGTGCCAGCAGCTTAGTCGGGCCTAGCGGGGGACTCTACGAGCAGTACTTC
TRBJ2-3,TRBD2,TRBV6-5,few,CASSFTTSGGDTQYF,TGTGCCAGCAGTTTCACTACTAGCGGGGGTGATACGCAGTATTTT
TRBJ1-2,TRBD1,TRBV5-1,few,CASSRDGTDYGYTF,TGCGCCAGCAGCAGAGATGGGACAGACTATGGCTACACCTTC
TRBJ1-5,.,TRBV15,.,CATSRMGLANQPQHF,TGTGCCACCAGCAGAATGGGACTGGCTAATCAGCCCCAGCATTTT
TRBJ2-7,TRBD2,TRBV19,.,CASSSPWEGSYEQYF,TGTGCCAGTAGTAGCCCGTGGGAGGGCTCCTACGAGCAGTACTTC